The 20 T cell receptor beta chains presented below share a single source sample, sequenced in a study of T cell changes during pregnancy in multiple sclerosis. Measured with immunoSEQ multiplex PCR; TCRdb has only the in-frame clones, and not every one. This table has roughly 64,000 clones, roughly 90% appearing once. The specimen comprised peripheral blood, sampled in the second trimester of pregnancy. Receptors were obtained from a female donor with multiple sclerosis, enrolled in a pregnancy study.

The gene calls are TRBV5-4 and TRBJ2-1; TRBD2 might be the D (5 bases). The V and J ends lost 1 base and 5 bases respectively, with 13 bases between them. Germline CDR1 is SGHNT and CDR2 is YYREEE (reference sequence). This CDR3 has 15 residues. The CDR3 here is CASSLLSGPHNEQFF. CDR3 nucleotides: TGTGCCAGCAGCTTGTTGAGCGGACCGCACAATGAGCAGTTCTTC.

The J gene is TRBJ2-1, the V gene TRBV15; the D gene is possibly TRBD2 (5 bases). The germline CDR1 and CDR2 sequences are LNHNV and YYDKDF (reference sequence). The CDR3 is 13 residues long. Deletions cut 8 bases from V and 6 bases from J, with 14 bases between. This chain's CDR3 is CATRTGLGNEQFF. The CDR3 bases are TGTGCCACCCGGACGGGATTGGGCAATGAGCAGTTCTTC. Using reference TRBV15 and TRBJ2-1 for the parts outside the CDR3, the full variable domain is DAMVIQNPRYQVTQFGKPVTLSCSQTLNHNVMYWYQQKSSQAPKLLFHYYDKDFNNEADTPDNFQSRRPNTSFCFLDIRSPGLGDTAMYLCATRTGLGNEQFFGPGTRLTVL.

The rearrangement joins TRBV2 to TRBJ1-2; D gene unclear. CDR3 length: 14 amino acids. Looked up from germline, CDR1 is SNHLY and CDR2 is FYNNEI. Trimming cost V 2 bases and J 4 bases, with 11 bases left between them. CDR3 nucleotides: TGTGCCAGCAGTGAAAACCTCTACTCCTATGGCTACACCTTC. The encoded protein is CASSENLYSYGYTF.

This chain links TRBV18 with TRBJ2-7; 10 bases fit TRBD2. The V segment lost 2 bases and the J segment 5 bases; nucleotides outside the gene matches: 0. In germline, CDR1 is KGHSH, CDR2 LQKENI. The CDR3 runs 13 residues. The DNA for the CDR3 is TGTGCCAGCTCACCAGGGACTAGCGACGAGCAGTACTTC. Its protein product is CASSPGTSDEQYF.

The V and J genes are TRBV29-1 and TRBJ2-3; 9 positions agree with TRBD1. V shed 4 bases, J shed 0 bases, and the junction held 11 bases outside the gene matches. The germline CDR1 and CDR2 sequences are SQVTM and ANQGSEA. This CDR3 has 17 residues. CDR3 region: CSVAGGQGLGSTDTQYF. CDR3 sequence (DNA): TGCAGCGTTGCGGGGGGACAGGGTCTGGGTAGCACAGATACGCAGTATTTT.

V and J are TRBV18 and TRBJ1-1; 8 nucleotides agree with TRBD1. Germline V gene lookup returns CDR1 KGHSH and CDR2 LQKENI. The CDR3 sequence is 13 residues long. After removal of 5 bases from V and 10 bases from J, the junction contained 9 bases not matched to a gene. CDR3 sequence: CASSSGTGEAAFF. The CDR3 DNA is TGTGCCAGCTCATCAGGGACAGGAGAGGCAGCTTTCTTT.

The CDR3 sequence: CASSDSGADTQYF. CDR3 DNA sequence: TGTGCCAGCAGTGACAGTGGGGCAGATACGCAGTATTTT. V and J are TRBV28 and TRBJ2-3; D possibly corresponds to TRBD1 (5 bases). V was pared by 5 bases and J by 4 bases, with 10 bases between. Germline values: CDR1 MDHEN, CDR2 SYDVKM. CDR3 length equals 13 residues.

The CDR3 region is CASSLRHGSYEQYF. DNA for the CDR3: TGTGCCAGCAGTTTGAGACATGGCTCCTACGAGCAGTACTTC. The chain employs TRBV28 and TRBJ2-7, with unresolved D. The V and J ends lost 3 bases and 0 bases respectively, with 9 bases between them. Germline V gene data show CDR1 as MDHEN and CDR2 as SYDVKM. This CDR3 is 14 amino acids long. Filled out from reference TRBV28 and TRBJ2-7, the complete variable domain reads DVKVTQSSRYLVKRTGEKVFLECVQDMDHENMFWYRQDPGLGLRLIYFSYDVKMKEKGDIPEGYSVSREKKERFSLILESASTNQTSMYLCASSLRHGSYEQYFGPGTRLTVT.

The CDR3 region has the DNA TGCAGCGCCGGAGCCGGGACAGGGGGAGCTTTCTTT. It translates to CSAGAGTGGAFF. The chain employs TRBV29-1 and TRBJ1-1; 11 bases map to TRBD1. This CDR3 comprises 12 residues. Germline V gene data show CDR1 as SQVTM and CDR2 as ANQGSEA. V lost 7 bases, J lost 10 bases, and 8 bases stayed unmatched.

The chain has TRBV10-3 and TRBJ1-1, with D perhaps matching TRBD1 (6 bases). The germline V gene encodes CDR1 ENHRY and CDR2 SYGVKD. The CDR3 totals 13 residues. Trimming left V 6 bases short and J 4 bases short, with 12 bases between. In DNA form, the CDR3 reads TGTGCCATCAGGGAGGGGGGGACCACTGAAGCTTTCTTT. Translated: CAIREGGTTEAFF.

CDR3 coding DNA: TGCACCAGCAGCCGTCAGAGACCAGGACGTGGACTACGGGAAAAACTGTTTTTT. This gives the protein CTSSRQRPGRGLREKLFF. This rearrangement joins TRBV1 to TRBJ1-4. TRBV1 is termed a pseudogene. This CDR3 has 18 amino acids.

The chain links TRBV29-1 to TRBJ2-7, with 7 bases lining up with TRBD2. There are 12 residues in the CDR3. Germline CDR1 and CDR2: SQVTM and ANQGSEA. The CDR3 sequence is CRRLAVPYEQYF. In nucleotides, the CDR3 is TGCCGGAGGCTAGCGGTTCCCTACGAGCAGTACTTC.

The chain carries TRBV10-3 and TRBJ2-2, with a weak D call TRBD1 (6 bases). The V and J ends lost 9 bases and 2 bases respectively, with 16 bases between them. Looked up from germline, CDR1 is ENHRY and CDR2 is SYGVKD. The CDR3 is 15 amino acids. The CDR3 is CAINTAGDNTGELFF. The CDR3 DNA reads as TGTGCCATAAACACCGCAGGGGACAACACCGGGGAGCTGTTTTTT.

This clone showed up just once. The CDR3 here is CASPLNRDHSNQPQHF. The CDR3 coding sequence is TGTGCCAGTCCCCTCAACAGGGACCATAGCAATCAGCCCCAGCATTTT. The chain employs TRBV27 and TRBJ1-5; D might be TRBD1 (6 bases). Germline V gene sequence: CDR1 MNHEY, CDR2 SMNVEV (reference sequence). This CDR3 spans 16 amino acids. The V gene lost 9 bases and the J gene lost 0 bases, with 18 bases spanning the gap.

The rearrangement links TRBV6-6 to TRBJ2-7, with 9 bases that match TRBD2. V gave up 6 bases and J gave up 4 bases; unmatched junction bases: 10. CDR3 length: 15 residues. The germline CDR1 and CDR2 sequences are MNHNY and SVGAGI (reference sequence). CDR3 in amino acids: CASSPSRGGYYEQYF. In DNA, the CDR3 is TGTGCCAGCAGCCCCTCGCGGGGGGGTTATTACGAGCAGTACTTC.

The V and J genes are TRBV19 and TRBJ1-2, with D maybe TRBD1 (5 bases). Trimming stripped 5 bases from V and 4 bases from J, with 17 bases between. The length of the CDR3 is 15 residues. CDR1 and CDR2 (germline): LNHDA, SQIVND (reference sequence). The CDR3 coding sequence is TGTGCCAGTAGTGCCGACGACAGTAGCTTCTATGGCTACACCTTC. This translates into CASSADDSSFYGYTF.

The chain links TRBV10-1 to TRBJ2-7; the match to TRBD2 covers 9 bases. J lost 1 base, V lost 6 bases, and 13 bases had no gene match. Germline CDR1 is WNHNN and CDR2 is SYGVQD (reference sequence). This CDR3 is built from 17 residues. CDR3 in DNA: TGCGCCAGCAGCGGGACTAGCCGACGCTCAGGGTCCTACGAGCAGTACTTC. Protein sequence: CASSGTSRRSGSYEQYF.

The CDR3 DNA sequence: TGTGCCAGTACACCGGGACAGGGGACATTTTCAAGCTCTGGAAACACCATATATTTT. Residues: CASTPGQGTFSSSGNTIYF. V and J are TRBV13 and TRBJ1-3, with 10 bases identical to TRBD1. This CDR3 is built from 19 residues. V dropped 9 bases and J dropped 0; count of bases not matched to a gene: 17. Germline assignment: CDR1 PRHDT and CDR2 FYEKMQ (reference sequence). The entire variable domain, with the rest obtained from reference TRBV13 and TRBJ1-3, is as follows: AAGVIQSPRHLIKEKRETATLKCYPIPRHDTVYWYQQGPGQDPQFLISFYEKMQSDKGSIPDRFSAQQFSDYHSELNMSSLELGDSALYFCASTPGQGTFSSSGNTIYFGEGSWLTVV.

V and J are TRBV19 and TRBJ2-1, with TRBD2 matching over 11 bases. Germline CDR1 is LNHDA and CDR2 is SQIVND (reference sequence). V lost 4 bases, J lost 3 bases, and 5 bases stayed unmatched. The CDR3 is 16 residues long. The CDR3 here is CASSRVGTSGYNEQFF. The CDR3 nucleotides are TGTGCCAGTAGTAGGGTGGGGACTAGCGGCTACAATGAGCAGTTCTTC. Filled out from reference TRBV19 and TRBJ2-1, the complete variable domain reads DGGITQSPKYLFRKEGQNVTLSCEQNLNHDAMYWYRQDPGQGLRLIYYSQIVNDFQKGDIAEGYSVSREKKESFPLTVTSAQKNPTAFYLCASSRVGTSGYNEQFFGPGTRLTVL.

This rearrangement joins TRBV5-1 to TRBJ2-3; possible D gene TRBD1, 5 bases. Germline assignment: CDR1 SGHRS and CDR2 YFSETQ. The CDR3 is 14 amino acids. V was trimmed by 1 base and J by 2 bases, leaving 8 bases between them. The CDR3, as DNA: TGCGCCAGCAGCTTGTCGGACAACACAGATACGCAGTATTTT. Its translation is CASSLSDNTDTQYF.